These 29 T cell receptor beta chains came from one sample sequenced in a study of graft-versus-host responses after intestinal transplantation. Libraries were prepared by immunoSEQ multiplex PCR; TCRdb keeps only in-frame clonotypes and omits some of them. The sample shows approximately 19,000 clones, 38% of them seen only once. Sequencing was performed on alloreactive CD4+ T cells from a mixed lymphocyte reaction culture, taken before intestinal transplant. Subset meaning: CFSE-low proliferating T cells sorted from approximately 6-day pre-transplant mixed lymphocyte reaction (GvH or HvG direction). The receptors come from a human patient who received an intestinal transplant.

This sequence joins TRBV2 and TRBJ1-4; a weak D match, TRBD1 (5 bases). The CDR3 loop spans 14 amino acids. The V gene lost 6 bases and the J gene lost 10 bases, with 18 bases spanning the gap. Germline CDR1 and CDR2: SNHLY and FYNNEI. CDR3 amino acids: CASRLRDSMGKLFF. Written as DNA, the CDR3 is TGTGCCAGCAGGTTGCGGGACTCGATGGGAAAACTGTTTTTT. The whole variable domain, remainder taken from reference TRBV2 and TRBJ1-4, is EPEVTQTPSHQVTQMGQEVILRCVPISNHLYFYWYRQILGQKVEFLVSFYNNEISEKSEIFDDQFSVERPDGSNFTLKIRSTKLEDSAMYFCASRLRDSMGKLFFGSGTQLSVL.

The chain uses TRBV6-4 and TRBJ1-1, with D perhaps TRBD1 (5 bases). V shed 7 bases and J shed 1 base, with 10 bases lying between them. The CDR3 extends over 13 amino acids. Germline lookup yields CDR1 MRHNA and CDR2 SNTAGT. The DNA for the CDR3 is TGTGCCAGCACCACGAGGGGGAACACTGAAGCTTTCTTT. Translated: CASTTRGNTEAFF.

This clone was counted only a few times. The J gene is TRBJ1-5, the V gene TRBV2; D is unclear. CDR3 length: 15 residues. The germline V and J ends were trimmed by 2 bases and 5 bases, with 13 bases remaining between them. Germline V CDR1 and CDR2: SNHLY, FYNNEI. The CDR3 coding sequence is TGTGCCAGCAGTGAATATAGGGCACTCGATCAGCCCCAGCATTTT. Translating gives CASSEYRALDQPQHF.

This rearrangement joins TRBV5-4 to TRBJ2-3; D not resolved. CDR1 is SGHNT and CDR2 is YYREEE in the germline V gene (reference sequence). This CDR3 comprises 16 residues. Trimming removed 1 base from V and 2 bases from J, with 14 bases in between. The CDR3 is CASSLWGLSFTDTQYF. The CDR3 DNA reads as TGTGCCAGCAGCTTGTGGGGTCTTAGTTTCACAGATACGCAGTATTTT.

The V gene is TRBV6-6, the J gene TRBJ1-5; maybe TRBD1 (5 bases). The CDR3 extends over 13 amino acids. In germline, CDR1 is MNHNY, CDR2 SVGAGI (reference sequence). Trimming took 0 bases from V and 7 from J, leaving 7 bases between them. The CDR3 coding sequence is TGTGCCAGCAGTTACTCGAGGGACCAGCCCCAGCATTTT. Translating it yields CASSYSRDQPQHF.

This clone was seen a handful of times. The rearrangement joins TRBV14 to TRBJ1-1; a possible D gene is TRBD1 (6 bases). V was trimmed by 6 bases and J by 10 bases, leaving 18 bases between them. The germline V gene encodes CDR1 SGHDN and CDR2 FVKESK. There are 13 residues in the CDR3. The CDR3 region has the DNA TGTGCCAGCAGTCTGCGGACAGCCCGGAGAGCTTTCTTT. Protein sequence: CASSLRTARRAFF.

This clone has only a few counts. The chain carries TRBV6-5 and TRBJ2-7, with D possibly being TRBD1 (5 bases). The V and J ends lost 5 bases and 4 bases respectively, with 15 bases between them. Germline V gene data show CDR1 as MNHEY and CDR2 as SVGAGI. The CDR3 contains 14 residues. The DNA of the CDR3 is TGTGCCAGCAGTGCCGAAGGCAGGGTGTACGAGCAGTACTTC. It encodes CASSAEGRVYEQYF.

Concerning this clone itself: One end of the junction is discordant with germline, which a read error may explain. The genes are TRBV2 and TRBJ1-2, with D unclear. This CDR3 contains 14 residues. Germline assignment: CDR1 SNHLY and CDR2 FYNNEI. This CDR3 reads CVSSGVRPSYGYTF. DNA of the CDR3: TGTGTCAGCAGTGGTGTCAGGCCCTCGTATGGCTACACCTTC.

This clone came up a few times. The genes are TRBV6-1 and TRBJ2-5; tentatively, D is TRBD2 (5 bases). Germline V gene sequence: CDR1 MNHNS, CDR2 SASEGT. There are 15 residues in the CDR3. V was trimmed by 6 bases and J by 1 base, leaving 15 bases between them. DNA of the CDR3: TGTGCCAGCAGCGCGAACGGACTTATCCAAGAGACCCAGTACTTC. This sequence encodes CASSANGLIQETQYF.

This clone was seen a handful of times. The gene calls are TRBV7-6 and TRBJ2-6; D is uncertain. Per the germline V gene, CDR1 is SGHVS and CDR2 is FNYEAQ. This CDR3 comprises 18 residues. Trimming removed 1 base from V and 1 base from J, with 14 bases in between. CDR3 loop: CASSLGPGLTSGANVLTF. The CDR3 DNA follows: TGTGCCAGCAGCTTAGGGCCGGGCCTAACGTCTGGGGCCAACGTCCTGACTTTC.

J is TRBJ1-2 and V is TRBV6-6; no clear D gene. This CDR3 is built from 12 residues. Trimming took 0 bases from V and 4 from J, leaving 3 bases between them. CDR1 is MNHNY and CDR2 is SVGAGI in the germline V gene (reference sequence). CDR3 coding DNA: TGTGCCAGCAGTTACTCTATCTATGGCTACACCTTC. Translated, it gives CASSYSIYGYTF.

This clone has only a few counts. The V gene is TRBV19, the J gene TRBJ1-5; no clear D gene. Per germline, CDR1 LNHDA and CDR2 SQIVND (reference sequence). Trimming took 2 bases from V and 7 from J, leaving 15 bases between them. This CDR3 is 15 amino acids long. The CDR3 spells CASSISSGVWQPQHF. In DNA form, the CDR3 reads TGTGCCAGTAGTATATCGTCCGGGGTTTGGCAGCCCCAGCATTTT. Supplemented by reference TRBV19 and TRBJ1-5, the full variable domain reads DGGITQSPKYLFRKEGQNVTLSCEQNLNHDAMYWYRQDPGQGLRLIYYSQIVNDFQKGDIAEGYSVSREKKESFPLTVTSAQKNPTAFYLCASSISSGVWQPQHFGDGTRLSIL.

This clone was detected a few times. The chain links TRBV6-1 to TRBJ1-6, with TRBD1 matching over 10 bases. This CDR3 is built from 15 residues. V shed 5 bases and J 10 bases; nucleotides not matched to a gene: 8. Germline-derived CDR1 and CDR2 are MNHNS and SASEGT. The DNA for the CDR3 is TGTGCCAGCAGTCTACCCGGGACAGGGGAATCACCCCTCCACTTT. Amino acid sequence: CASSLPGTGESPLHF.

This chain links TRBV19 with TRBJ1-5, with a tentative D call TRBD1 (5 bases). This CDR3 is built from 14 residues. Germline CDR1 is LNHDA and CDR2 is SQIVND (reference sequence). Trimming shortened V by 7 bases and J by 3 bases, and 13 bases separated the two germline ends. CDR3: CASNGGAPNQPQHF. For the CDR3, the DNA is TGTGCCAGTAACGGAGGGGCTCCCAATCAGCCCCAGCATTTT.

The CDR3 DNA is TGTGCCAGCTCACCAGACAGGACGATTAACTATGGCTACACCTTC. It specifies CASSPDRTINYGYTF. The chain joins TRBV18 to TRBJ1-2; D is possibly TRBD1 (6 bases). V lost 2 bases and J lost 1, with 11 bases in between. Germline CDR1 and CDR2: KGHSH and LQKENI. The CDR3 is 15 amino acids.

CDR3 protein: CASSSGTDYGYTF. The CDR3 nucleotides are TGTGCCAGCTCCTCCGGGACAGACTATGGCTACACCTTC. The chain employs TRBV18 and TRBJ1-2, with 7 bases identical to TRBD1. Germline CDR1 is KGHSH and CDR2 is LQKENI. J was trimmed by 3 bases and V by 6 bases; bases with no gene match: 4. The CDR3 covers 13 residues.

This clone was detected only a few times. CDR3 DNA sequence: TGTGCCAGCAGCTTGGGGGACAGGGCCAAGACAGATACGCAGTATTTT. This gives the protein CASSLGDRAKTDTQYF. The chain couples TRBV5-8 to TRBJ2-3; 9 bases are a match to TRBD1. The germline gives CDR1 SGHTS, CDR2 YDEGEE. Germline trimming cut 0 bases from V and 3 bases from J; bases unmatched to any gene: 5. CDR3 length equals 16 residues.

In its sample, this clone was seen a few times. The V call is TRBV4-2, the J call TRBJ2-1; 12 bases are shared with TRBD2. Germline V gene sequence: CDR1 LGHNA, CDR2 YNFKEQ. The CDR3 has 18 amino acids. With V trimmed by 0 bases and J by 5 bases, 8 bases remained unmatched. CDR3 nucleotide sequence: TGTGCCAGCAGCCAAGAATACACCAGACTAGCGGGGGACAATGAGCAGTTCTTC. This encodes CASSQEYTRLAGDNEQFF.

V and J are TRBV5-1 and TRBJ2-3; D is unclear. CDR3 length: 14 residues. Trimming took off 2 bases at V and 2 bases at J, with 9 bases between the two ends. Germline lookup yields CDR1 SGHRS and CDR2 YFSETQ. The CDR3 bases are TGCGCCAGCAGCTTACCCCTCCCCACAGATACGCAGTATTTT. Translating gives CASSLPLPTDTQYF.

There are a few counts of this clone. The chain carries TRBV10-3 and TRBJ1-1, with 7 bases that match TRBD1. With 3 bases clipped from V and 6 bases from J, the junction kept 7 bases outside the gene matches. The CDR3 runs 14 residues. The germline V gene has CDR1 ENHRY and CDR2 SYGVKD. The CDR3 region is CAISDSTGEPEAFF. CDR3 DNA: TGTGCCATCAGTGACAGTACAGGGGAGCCTGAAGCTTTCTTT.

This clone is medium-sized within its sample. The V gene is TRBV14, the J gene TRBJ2-7; 8 nucleotides align to TRBD2. The ends lost 1 base at V and 0 bases at J; junction bases unmatched: 2. Per germline, CDR1 SGHDN and CDR2 FVKESK. CDR3 length: 15 amino acids. CDR3 nucleotide sequence: TGTGCCAGCAGCCAAGTTAGCGGGATCTCCTACGAGCAGTACTTC. It encodes CASSQVSGISYEQYF.

V usage is TRBV5-8 and J usage is TRBJ1-1; D not certain. Germline CDR1 reads SGHTS; CDR2 reads YDEGEE. This CDR3 comprises 15 residues. Trimming removed 4 bases at V and 4 bases at J, with 17 bases between. CDR3 DNA: TGTGCCAGCAGCCCCAGGCCAGTCTCGGGCACTGAAGCTTTCTTT. Its protein product is CASSPRPVSGTEAFF.

The chain combines TRBV5-1 with TRBJ1-6; 10 bases are a match to TRBD1. The CDR3 is 14 amino acids. J gave up 11 bases and V 6 bases, and 8 bases lay outside the gene matches. CDR1 and CDR2 (germline): SGHRS, YFSETQ. CDR3 bases: TGCGCCAGCACCGAGGGGACAGGGGCCGCACCCCTCCACTTT. Translated, it gives CASTEGTGAAPLHF.

The rearrangement uses TRBV6-1 and TRBJ1-1, with 10 bases aligning to TRBD1. V lost 4 bases to trimming and J lost 6 bases; unmatched junction nucleotides: 8. The germline V gene encodes CDR1 MNHNS and CDR2 SASEGT. The CDR3 runs to 15 residues. The chain's CDR3 is CASSAPGQGLSEAFF. In DNA form, the CDR3 reads TGTGCCAGCAGTGCTCCGGGACAGGGGTTGTCTGAAGCTTTCTTT.

This clone came up a few times. This chain joins TRBV15 and TRBJ1-5; D possibly corresponds to TRBD1 (6 bases). Germline V gene lookup returns CDR1 LNHNV and CDR2 YYDKDF (reference sequence). V lost 2 bases to trimming and J lost 0 bases, with 14 bases between them. The CDR3 spans 17 residues. The CDR3 is CATSRRGQPFSNQPQHF. As DNA, the CDR3 is TGTGCCACCAGCAGACGAGGACAGCCTTTTAGCAATCAGCCCCAGCATTTT.

This clone has more than one count but fewer than ten. This chain uses TRBV2 with TRBJ2-5; D uncertain. Germline V gives CDR1 SNHLY, CDR2 FYNNEI. This CDR3 contains 15 residues. V was cut by 4 bases and J by 3 bases, with 15 bases left in between. CDR3: CASSVFAGKEETQYF. As DNA, the CDR3 is TGTGCCAGCAGTGTTTTTGCAGGAAAGGAAGAGACCCAGTACTTC.

The gene calls are TRBV19 and TRBJ2-7; 8 positions agree with TRBD1. V dropped 5 bases and J dropped 2; count of bases not matched to a gene: 5. This CDR3 region has 14 residues. Germline assignment: CDR1 LNHDA and CDR2 SQIVND (reference sequence). CDR3 bases: TGTGCCAGTAGTGTCCGGACAGGGCCCTACGAGCAGTACTTC. Its protein is CASSVRTGPYEQYF. Complete variable domain (other parts from reference TRBV19 and TRBJ2-7): DGGITQSPKYLFRKEGQNVTLSCEQNLNHDAMYWYRQDPGQGLRLIYYSQIVNDFQKGDIAEGYSVSREKKESFPLTVTSAQKNPTAFYLCASSVRTGPYEQYFGPGTRLTVT.

This chain uses TRBV9 with TRBJ2-2; D ambiguous. With 1 base removed from V and 1 base from J, the gap between germline ends came to 11 bases. Germline V gene lookup returns CDR1 SGDLS and CDR2 YYNGEE. The CDR3 spans 16 residues. In DNA form, the CDR3 reads TGTGCCAGCAGCGTATTAGGTAGTCAGAACACCGGGGAGCTGTTTTTT. Residues: CASSVLGSQNTGELFF.

The gene calls are TRBV11-2 and TRBJ2-5; TRBD1 or TRBD2 may be the D gene (6 bases each). The V and J ends lost 5 bases and 4 bases respectively, with 17 bases between them. CDR3 length equals 15 residues. Germline loops: CDR1 SGHAT, CDR2 FQNNGV. In nucleotides, the CDR3 is TGTGCCAGCAGCCGGGGGCCTCTCAGGGTAGAGACCCAGTACTTC. Its translation is CASSRGPLRVETQYF.